This T cell receptor (beta chain) originates from a study of blood T cell repertoires in COVID-19. Overall study: Specimens from acute and convalescent COVID-19 originated in the United States, Italy and Spain.

Method: immunoSEQ multiplex PCR; TCRdb's copy keeps in-frame clones and lacks some. Counted here are under 95,000 clones, about 90% occurring once; the ten biggest clones make up 5.1%. Trimming cost V 5 bases and J 6 bases; bases outside gene matches: 6. CDR1 is MNHEY, CDR2 SVGAGI, per germline. This CDR3 has 13 residues. Sequencing used peripheral blood. The TCR originated in a human donor in a cohort sampled during active COVID-19. V gene TRBV6-5 combines with J gene TRBJ1-2; 7 bases align to TRBD1. As DNA, the CDR3 is TGTGCCAGCAGTCGGGACAGTTTGGATGGCTACACCTTC. It specifies CASSRDSLDGYTF.